These T cell receptor beta chains were read from a single sample in a study of shared clonotypes between healthy human individuals. Sequencing was performed with immunoSEQ multiplex PCR; in TCRdb, only in-frame clones are kept and a portion is missing. The sample yields under 1,900,000 clones, approximately 98.5% seen once. Sequencing input: naive CD4+ T cells sorted from blood. All receptors derive from a man aged 30 to 39 in good health. The CDR3 runs from the conserved cysteine through the conserved F or W. A D gene is named only where the DNA matches it firmly. A clone size is listed for some rows: how often the clone was seen (once, few, many), or a class if it is expanded.

j_call	v_call	d_call	clone_size	cdr3_nt	cdr3_aa
TRBJ2-1	TRBV7-3	.	.	TGTGCCAGCAGCCCATTCGGGGTTTCAAGCAAATTGGATGAGCAGTTCTTC	CASSPFGVSSKLDEQFF
TRBJ2-3	TRBV2	.	.	TGTGCCAGCCTTAGAATCACGTCCAACACAGATACGCAGTATTTT	CASLRITSNTDTQYF
TRBJ2-7	TRBV10-1	TRBD2	.	TGCGCCAGCAGTTTAACTAGCGGGAGGGCGTACGAGCAGTACTTC	CASSLTSGRAYEQYF
TRBJ2-5	TRBV18	TRBD2	.	TGTGCCAGCGTGGGGCCTGAGCGGGACTATACGACCCAGTACTTC	CASVGPERDYTTQYF
TRBJ2-6	TRBV7-6	.	.	TGTGCCAGCAGCTTCCTGGGCAGTGGGGCCAACGTCCTGACTTTC	CASSFLGSGANVLTF
TRBJ2-1	TRBV9	.	few	TGTGCCAGCAGCGTAGAGAGTCCCCCCTACGCGCAGTTCTTC	CASSVESPPYAQFF
TRBJ2-2	TRBV28	.	.	TGTGCCAGCAGTCCGCCGGACGGATTCCAGACCGGGGAGCTGTTTTTT	CASSPPDGFQTGELFF
TRBJ1-2	TRBV30	TRBD1	.	TGTGCCGGGATGGACAGGAACTATGGCTACACCTTC	CAGMDRNYGYTF
TRBJ2-1	TRBV6-4	.	.	TGTGCCAGCAGTGACGGCTGGGAGCAGTTCTTC	CASSDGWEQFF
TRBJ2-2	TRBV7-2	.	.	TGTGCCAGCAGCTTAGGGACAGCCCTACTACTGAACACCGGGGAGCTGTTTTTT	CASSLGTALLLNTGELFF
TRBJ2-7	TRBV5-6	.	.	TGTGCCAGCAGCTACTCAGGACTGTACTCCTACGAGCAGTACTTC	CASSYSGLYSYEQYF
TRBJ2-7	TRBV5-5	TRBD1	.	TGTGCCAGAACCGGGACAGGGGACGGCTACGAGCAGTACTTC	CARTGTGDGYEQYF